Reported below is one T cell receptor (beta chain). Its cognate antigen has yet to be identified. No qualities accompany the bases; no much larger clone lies one base away. The data derive from a study of blood T cell repertoires in COVID-19 (dated by TCRdb to 2020 to 2022). Turning to the overall study: Samples from collaborators originated in the United States, Italy and Spain and spanned both the acute and convalescent phases of COVID-19. The prospective study material was composed of cDNA or gDNA derived from T cells, B-cell-depleted T cells, or PBMCs. Samples were obtained from the ongoing ImmuneRACE study (first 160 participants) and from 950 to 1,500 subjects provided by 6 global collaborators. Deeply sampled blood TCRbeta repertoires from subjects exposed to, actively infected with, or recovered from COVID-19 were included in the dataset. Sample metadata almost always included a de-identified subject ID, COVID-19 status, age in years and sex. A freely available public database, intended as a resource for researchers studying the immune response to SARS-CoV-2, is where the repertoires were released. Where HLA class I and class II types were available, the types were taken from metadata supplied by the sample provider, not from assay-based typing.

TCRbeta CDR3 regions were amplified from genomic DNA using the immunoSEQ Assay, a bias-controlled multiplex PCR. In the original analysis: The number of nucleated cells in each sample was estimated from the amplification of reference gene primers within the assay. To quantify the absolute abundance of each unique TCRbeta CDR3 rearrangement, sequence reads were collapsed and filtered. For each sample, productive Simpson clonality was calculated as the square root of Simpson's diversity index across productive rearrangements. The source is immuneACCESS, and TCRdb retained only in-frame sequences with V and J called. Part of the clones is not carried over; for the studies checked, unresolved V genes explain less than half of this, and the remainder is unexplained. D and trimming were read from the DNA, whereas the V and J calls and clone size are those reported in that table. For this sample there are about 160,000 clones; roughly 90% appear just once. The ten biggest clones cover less than 8.5% of the sample.

In the prospective study, participants were about 18 to 100 years old, resided in approximately 25 geographic areas of the United States, and were enrolled through a virtual design. Cohort assignment in the prospective study relied on participant-reported clinical history from a screening survey and a study questionnaire. For ImmuneRACE Cohort 3, a participant was defined as recovered based on two consecutive negative NP/OP PCR tests, clearance by a healthcare professional, or resolution of symptoms. In the prospective study, mobile phlebotomists collected whole blood, serum and a nasopharyngeal or oropharyngeal swab from each participant. Participants in the prospective study had the option to provide additional blood draws and questionnaires over an approximately 2-month period. Before DNA extraction, prospective study blood samples were shipped either frozen or at room temperature. What the authors observed across the whole study: The amount of clinical and demographic metadata varied by source and participant and was provided uncurated.

In the germline V gene, CDR1 corresponds to SGHTA and CDR2 to FQGNSA. V is cut by 6 bases and J by 5 bases, and the space between the germline ends is 10 bases. From the cysteine through the phenylalanine, the CDR3 covers 13 amino acids. Kept here is only the CDR3 DNA, which spans 39 bases and is read in frame from base 1. Recombination connected TRBV7-2 to TRBJ2-2, with a tentative D gene TRBD1 over 6 matching bases. This TCR derives from a woman in her forties or fifties who had recovered from COVID-19. Sequencing used PBMCs or T cells enriched from blood (not recorded which). The DNA is as follows: TGTGCCAGCAGTCGCGGACAGACCGGGGAGCTGTTTTTT. It encodes CASSRGQTGELFF. Reference TRBV7-2 and TRBJ2-2 genes cover what lies past the CDR3, so the full variable domain is GAGVSQSPSNKVTEKGKDVELRCDPISGHTALYWYRQSLGQGLEFLIYFQGNSAPDKSGLPSDRFSAERTGGSVSTLTIQRTQQEDSAVYLCASSRGQTGELFFGEGSRLTVL.